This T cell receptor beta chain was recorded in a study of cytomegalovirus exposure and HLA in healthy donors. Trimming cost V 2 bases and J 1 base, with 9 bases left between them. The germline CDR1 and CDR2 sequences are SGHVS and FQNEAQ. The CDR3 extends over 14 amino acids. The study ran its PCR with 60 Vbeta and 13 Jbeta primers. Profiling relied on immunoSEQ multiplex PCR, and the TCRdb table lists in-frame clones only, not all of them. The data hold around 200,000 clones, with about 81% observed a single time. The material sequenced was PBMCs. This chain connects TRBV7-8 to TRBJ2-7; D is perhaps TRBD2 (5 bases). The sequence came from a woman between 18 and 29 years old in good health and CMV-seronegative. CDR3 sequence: CASSLMTGSYEQYF. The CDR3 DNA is TGTGCCAGCAGCTTAATGACGGGATCCTACGAGCAGTACTTC.